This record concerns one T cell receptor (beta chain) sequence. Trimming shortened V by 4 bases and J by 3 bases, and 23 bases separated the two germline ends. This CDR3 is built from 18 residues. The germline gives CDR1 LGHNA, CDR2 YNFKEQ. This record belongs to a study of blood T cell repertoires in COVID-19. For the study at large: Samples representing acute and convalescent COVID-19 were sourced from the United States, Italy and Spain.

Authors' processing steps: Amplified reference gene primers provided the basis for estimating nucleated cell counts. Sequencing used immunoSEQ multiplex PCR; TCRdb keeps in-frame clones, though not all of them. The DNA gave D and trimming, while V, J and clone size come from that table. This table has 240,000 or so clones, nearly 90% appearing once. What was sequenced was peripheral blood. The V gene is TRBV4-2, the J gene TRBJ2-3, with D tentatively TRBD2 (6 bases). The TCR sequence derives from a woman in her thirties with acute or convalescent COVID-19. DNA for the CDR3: TGTGCCAGCAGCCTACATCCCCCCTCGCCGGGAGTAACAGATACGCAGTATTTT. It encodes CASSLHPPSPGVTDTQYF.